This T cell receptor (beta chain) was documented in a study of T-cell reconstitution after alpha-beta-depleted transplantation in children. The V end lost 8 bases, the J end lost 2 bases, and 12 bases lay between the germline ends. CDR3 length: 14 residues. In germline, CDR1 is MNHEY, CDR2 SVGAGI. The TCRbeta library was prepared with unique molecular identifiers. TCRdb re-called the PCR reads through MiXCR, storing one row per CDR3 protein. The repertoire includes 350,000 to 400,000 distinct CDR3 sequences, more than 10% of them detected once, and roughly 4.3% sits in the top ten. This clonotype was observed a few times.

The material sequenced was PBMCs, taken from the stem cell graft. The clonotype originates from a human donor who donated a stem cell graft to a child with Fanconi anemia. The V gene is TRBV6-5, the J gene TRBJ2-2; D ambiguous. The CDR3 reads CASHAGPNTGELFF. The CDR3 nucleotides read TGTGCCAGCCATGCCGGGCCTAACACCGGGGAGCTGTTTTTT.